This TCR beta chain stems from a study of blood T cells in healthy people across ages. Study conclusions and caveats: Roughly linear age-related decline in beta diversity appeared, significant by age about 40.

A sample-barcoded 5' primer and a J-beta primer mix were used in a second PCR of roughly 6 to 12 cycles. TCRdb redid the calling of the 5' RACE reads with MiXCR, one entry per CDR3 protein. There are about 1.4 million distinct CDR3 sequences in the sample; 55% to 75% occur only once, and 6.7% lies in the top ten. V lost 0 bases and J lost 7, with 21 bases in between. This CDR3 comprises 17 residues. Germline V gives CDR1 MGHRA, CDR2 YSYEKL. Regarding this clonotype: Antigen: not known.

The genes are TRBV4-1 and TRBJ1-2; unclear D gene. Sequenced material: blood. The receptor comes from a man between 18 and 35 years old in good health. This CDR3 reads CASSQDIAERGLTGYTF. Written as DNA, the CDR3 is TGCGCCAGCAGCCAAGATATCGCTGAAAGAGGCCTAACTGGCTACACCTTC.